The entry below gives a single T cell receptor (beta chain) sequence along with its context. Germline CDR1 SGHRS, CDR2 YFSETQ. The V segment lost 4 bases and the J segment 1 base; nucleotides outside the gene matches: 7. This CDR3 comprises 15 residues. This entry is derived from a study of blood T cell repertoires in COVID-19. The study recruited people aged roughly 18 to 95 years across roughly 23 US areas. Per the original methods: Estimates of nucleated cell counts were drawn from the amplification of reference gene primers. Some clones are missing from TCRdb's copy, which holds only in-frame ones; the method was immunoSEQ multiplex PCR. The V and J calls and clone size come from that table; D and trimming were worked out from the DNA. The table lists roughly 360,000 clones, roughly four fifths of them singletons.

The sequencing sample was made of PBMCs or T cells enriched from blood (not recorded which). V usage is TRBV5-1 and J usage is TRBJ2-5; 7 positions match TRBD1. This TCR derives from a woman aged 50 to 65 who had recovered from COVID-19. The DNA for the CDR3 is TGCGCCAGCAGCCGGGACAGCCTCCTCCAAGAGACCCAGTACTTC. It translates to CASSRDSLLQETQYF.